These 22 T cell receptor beta chains were all obtained from the same sample, sequenced in a study of blood T cell repertoires in COVID-19. Here immunoSEQ multiplex PCR was the method, and the copy in TCRdb shows in-frame clones only, minus some. Of tens of thousands of clones listed, about 82% are singletons. The sample consisted of peripheral blood. The receptors were sampled from a man aged 50 or older with acute or convalescent COVID-19.

Details on this clone: An end of the junction does not agree with germline; a read error may underlie this. The gene calls are TRBV11-2 and TRBJ1-1; D ambiguous. Per the germline V gene, CDR1 is SGHAT and CDR2 is FQNNGV. This CDR3 comprises 16 residues. Here the CDR3 reads CASSLDLGGRVAEAFF. The CDR3 DNA follows: TGTGCCAGCAGCCTAGATTTGGGAGGGAGGGTGGCTGAAGCTTTCTTT.

The chain is built from TRBV9 and TRBJ2-7; the match to TRBD2 covers 10 bases. The V gene end was trimmed by 0 bases and the J gene end by 5 bases; junction bases not matched to a gene: 5. The CDR3 loop spans 15 amino acids. Germline values: CDR1 SGDLS, CDR2 YYNGEE. For the CDR3, the DNA is TGTGCCAGCAGCGTAGGTAGCGGGGGGCAAGACGAGCAGTACTTC. Amino acid sequence: CASSVGSGGQDEQYF.

The chain links TRBV27 to TRBJ2-2; TRBD2 agrees at 10 bases. CDR1 and CDR2 (germline): MNHEY, SMNVEV (reference sequence). The CDR3 covers 18 residues. Trimming cost V 5 bases and J 7 bases; bases outside gene matches: 16. In nucleotides, the CDR3 is TGTGCCAGCAGTCCTCATCTAGCGGGGGCTCTCAAGGGCGGGGAGCTGTTTTTT. It encodes CASSPHLAGALKGGELFF.

Worth noting for this clone: This specimen includes other DNA sequences encoding the same CDR3. For the CDR3, the DNA is TGCGCCAGCAGCCAGAACAGGGGGCAGAGCACAGATACGCAGTATTTT. Amino acid sequence: CASSQNRGQSTDTQYF. The rearrangement links TRBV4-1 to TRBJ2-3, with 9 positions matching TRBD1. This CDR3 is 16 amino acids long. V was clipped by 3 bases and J by 0 bases; unmatched bases: 4. CDR1 and CDR2 (germline): MGHRA, YSYEKL.

V and J are TRBV5-1 and TRBJ2-2, with 7 bases lining up with TRBD1. J gave up 5 bases and V 4 bases, and 11 bases lay outside the gene matches. The germline V gene has CDR1 SGHRS and CDR2 YFSETQ. The CDR3 length is 16 residues. The CDR3 reads CASSPTGAGETGELFF. The DNA for the CDR3 is TGCGCCAGCAGCCCTACAGGGGCTGGTGAAACCGGGGAGCTGTTTTTT.

The chain uses TRBV9 and TRBJ2-2, with 9 bases fitting TRBD1. The V gene end was trimmed by 1 base and the J gene end by 2 bases; junction bases not matched to a gene: 0. This CDR3 spans 15 amino acids. CDR1 is SGDLS, CDR2 YYNGEE, per germline. This CDR3 is CASSVTGGNTGELFF. CDR3 in DNA: TGTGCCAGCAGCGTAACAGGGGGCAACACCGGGGAGCTGTTTTTT.

This clone came up once. The chain has TRBV11-1 and TRBJ2-7; D is possibly TRBD2 (5 bases). CDR3 length equals 13 residues. Germline V gene sequence: CDR1 SGHAT, CDR2 FQDESV (reference sequence). V lost 5 bases and J lost 1, with 9 bases in between. CDR3: CASSLGESYEQYF. The CDR3 DNA sequence: TGTGCCAGCAGCCTTGGGGAGTCCTACGAGCAGTACTTC. Complete variable domain (other parts from reference TRBV11-1 and TRBJ2-7): EAEVAQSPRYKITEKSQAVAFWCDPISGHATLYWYRQILGQGPELLVQFQDESVVDDSQLPKDRFSAERLKGVDSTLKIQPAELGDSAMYLCASSLGESYEQYFGPGTRLTVT.

The CDR3 protein is CAWTEPQAYRAEAFF. CDR3 coding DNA: TGTGCCTGGACCGAGCCCCAAGCATACAGGGCTGAAGCTTTCTTT. The chain uses TRBV30 and TRBJ1-1; TRBD1 might be the D (6 bases). The V end lost 4 bases, the J end lost 6 bases, and 21 bases lay between the germline ends. This CDR3 spans 15 amino acids. Germline assignment: CDR1 GTSNPN and CDR2 SVGIG (reference sequence).

The chain combines TRBV9 with TRBJ2-2; TRBD1 might be the D (6 bases). Per the germline V gene, CDR1 is SGDLS and CDR2 is YYNGEE. This CDR3 contains 17 residues. The germline V and J ends were trimmed by 1 base and 0 bases, with 13 bases remaining between them. The CDR3 coding sequence is TGTGCCAGCAGCGTATCCCAAAGGACAGCGAACACCGGGGAGCTGTTTTTT. Translated, it gives CASSVSQRTANTGELFF.

The chain uses TRBV5-1 and TRBJ1-1; the D is unclear. The germline V and J ends were trimmed by 0 bases and 3 bases, with 3 bases remaining between them. The CDR3 has 12 residues. Germline CDR1 is SGHRS and CDR2 is YFSETQ. The CDR3 loop reads CASSLVDTEAFF. CDR3 in DNA: TGCGCCAGCAGCTTGGTAGACACTGAAGCTTTCTTT.

In this sample, this clone turned up a few times. This chain uses TRBV6-5 with TRBJ1-2, with unresolved D. CDR3 length: 14 residues. Germline loops: CDR1 MNHEY, CDR2 SVGAGI. V was pared by 6 bases and J by 4 bases, with 15 bases between. The CDR3 DNA sequence: TGTGCCAGCAGAGTCCGGTCCCAAGCCTATGGCTACACCTTC. Translating it yields CASRVRSQAYGYTF.

This chain joins TRBV5-5 and TRBJ1-2; D is possibly TRBD1 (6 bases). The CDR3 runs to 13 residues. Trimming took 2 bases from V and 6 from J, leaving 11 bases between them. CDR1 and CDR2 from the germline V gene are SGHKS and YYEKEE (reference sequence). CDR3 coding DNA: TGTGCCAGCAGCTTAGCAGGGGTCGATGGCTACACCTTC. It is translated as CASSLAGVDGYTF. The whole variable domain, filled in from reference TRBV5-5 and TRBJ1-2, reads DAGVTQSPTHLIKTRGQQVTLRCSPISGHKSVSWYQQVLGQGPQFIFQYYEKEERGRGNFPDRFSARQFPNYSSELNVNALLLGDSALYLCASSLAGVDGYTFGSGTRLTVV.

This clone was seen only a few times. The rearrangement links TRBV24-1 to TRBJ1-2; tentative D call: TRBD1 (6 bases). Germline V gene lookup returns CDR1 KGHDR and CDR2 SFDVKD. The CDR3 covers 14 residues. With 4 bases removed from V and 4 bases from J, the gap between germline ends came to 12 bases. This CDR3 reads CATSDNTGIYGYTF. The DNA of the CDR3 is TGTGCCACCAGTGACAACACAGGGATCTATGGCTACACCTTC.

This clone was detected only once. CDR3 in DNA: TGTGCCAGCAGGATATTGACAACGGGGGACCCTAGCACAGATACGCAGTATTTT. Protein product: CASRILTTGDPSTDTQYF. This sequence joins TRBV28 and TRBJ2-3, with TRBD2 as a possible D gene (6 bases). CDR3 size: 18 residues. Germline CDR1 and CDR2: MDHEN and SYDVKM. V was clipped by 6 bases and J by 0 bases, with 22 bases between them.

The rearrangement joins TRBV5-1 to TRBJ1-4; TRBD1 is a possible D gene (5 bases). Per germline, CDR1 SGHRS and CDR2 YFSETQ. This CDR3 is built from 14 residues. V dropped 5 bases and J dropped 4 bases, with 12 bases sitting between them. CDR3 sequence: CASSKTERNEKLFF. The CDR3 region has the DNA TGCGCCAGCAGTAAGACAGAGCGTAATGAAAAACTGTTTTTT.

The chain uses TRBV30 and TRBJ1-5; maybe TRBD1 (6 bases). The V end was cut by 1 base, the J end by 2 bases, with 18 bases between. Germline CDR1 is GTSNPN and CDR2 is SVGIG (reference sequence). The CDR3 covers 17 residues. Here the CDR3 reads CAWSGIGGAVGNQPQHF. The DNA of the CDR3 is TGTGCCTGGAGTGGGATTGGGGGGGCGGTCGGCAATCAGCCCCAGCATTTT. The full variable domain, with the rest looked up from reference TRBV30 and TRBJ1-5, is SQTIHQWPATLVQPVGSPLSLECTVEGTSNPNLYWYRQAAGRGLQLLFYSVGIGQISSEVPQNLSASRPQDRQFILSSKKLLLSDSGFYLCAWSGIGGAVGNQPQHFGDGTRLSIL.

This sequence joins TRBV28 and TRBJ1-2; the match to TRBD1 covers 9 bases. V lost 4 bases to trimming and J lost 4 bases; unmatched junction nucleotides: 7. Germline V gene sequence: CDR1 MDHEN, CDR2 SYDVKM. CDR3 length equals 15 residues. The DNA for the CDR3 is TGTGCCAGCAGTTCTCCGGGACAGGGTGGCTATGGCTACACCTTC. Protein product: CASSSPGQGGYGYTF.

This chain uses TRBV2 with TRBJ1-4; D unclear. The germline V gene encodes CDR1 SNHLY and CDR2 FYNNEI. CDR3 length: 12 amino acids. Trimming took 6 bases from V and 3 from J, leaving 5 bases between them. The CDR3 DNA reads as TGTGCCAGCAGGTCCTCTAATGAAAAACTGTTTTTT. The encoded protein is CASRSSNEKLFF.

The chain uses TRBV5-4 and TRBJ1-1; 9 bases match TRBD1. Germline loops: CDR1 SGHNT, CDR2 YYREEE (reference sequence). The CDR3 loop spans 14 amino acids. V lost 4 bases and J lost 0; bases outside the gene matches: 1. The CDR3 nucleotides are TGTGCCAGCAGCGGGACAGGGCTGAACACTGAAGCTTTCTTT. Translated: CASSGTGLNTEAFF.

The chain employs TRBV18 and TRBJ1-5; 9 nucleotides agree with TRBD1. V lost 5 bases, J lost 0 bases, and 2 bases stayed unmatched. The germline CDR1 and CDR2 sequences are KGHSH and LQKENI. The CDR3 runs to 15 residues. As DNA, the CDR3 is TGTGCCAGCTCAACAGGGGGCATTAGCAATCAGCCCCAGCATTTT. Amino acid sequence: CASSTGGISNQPQHF.

This chain links TRBV19 with TRBJ2-2; 8 bases line up with TRBD1. Trimming at V came to 5 bases and at J to 4 bases, leaving 9 bases not matched to a gene. Germline V gene lookup returns CDR1 LNHDA and CDR2 SQIVND (reference sequence). The CDR3 loop spans 16 amino acids. The CDR3 region is CASSSGQGPPTGELFF. The CDR3 bases are TGTGCCAGTAGTTCCGGACAGGGCCCTCCCACCGGGGAGCTGTTTTTT.

The chain joins TRBV5-6 to TRBJ2-7; perhaps TRBD2 as D (6 bases). The CDR3 sequence is 17 residues long. V lost 1 base, J lost 0 bases, and 17 bases lay in between. Germline CDR1 reads SGHDT; CDR2 reads YYEEEE. The DNA for the CDR3 is TGTGCCAGCAGCTTGAGGCCGGAGCGGGTTAGCTCCTACGAGCAGTACTTC. It translates to CASSLRPERVSSYEQYF.